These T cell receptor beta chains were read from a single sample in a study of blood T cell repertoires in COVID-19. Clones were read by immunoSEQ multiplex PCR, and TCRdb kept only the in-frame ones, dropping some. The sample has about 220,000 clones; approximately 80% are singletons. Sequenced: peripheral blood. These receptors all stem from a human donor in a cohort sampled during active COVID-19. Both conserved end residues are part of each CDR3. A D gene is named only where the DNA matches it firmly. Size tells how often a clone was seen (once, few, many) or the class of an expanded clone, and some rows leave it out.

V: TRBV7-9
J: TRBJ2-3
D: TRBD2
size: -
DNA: TGTGCCAGCAGCCAAAAGGGACTAGCGGGAATACCAGATACGCAGTATTTT
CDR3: CASSQKGLAGIPDTQYF

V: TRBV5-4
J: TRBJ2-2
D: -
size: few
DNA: TGTGCCAGCAGCCACCCACTCACCGGGGAGCTGTTTTTT
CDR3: CASSHPLTGELFF

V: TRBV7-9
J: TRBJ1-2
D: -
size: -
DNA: TGTGCCAGCAGCTTAGCGGGGGCCCTTTATGGCTACACCTTC
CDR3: CASSLAGALYGYTF

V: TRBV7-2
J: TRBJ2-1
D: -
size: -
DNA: TGTGCCAGCAGCCCCATTCCCCGAGCCTACAATGAGCAGTTCTTC
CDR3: CASSPIPRAYNEQFF

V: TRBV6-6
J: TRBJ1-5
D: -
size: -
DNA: TGTGCCAGCAGTGCCACAGGCCAGCCCCAGCATTTT
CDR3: CASSATGQPQHF

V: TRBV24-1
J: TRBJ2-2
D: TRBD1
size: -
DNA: TGTGCCACCAGTGATTTAGGGGGACCCGGGACAGGGTTTCCCGGGGAGCTGTTTTTT
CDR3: CATSDLGGPGTGFPGELFF

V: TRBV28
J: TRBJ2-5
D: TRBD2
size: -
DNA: TGTGCCAGCATCCCGGGGAGGGAATGGGAGACCCAGTACTTC
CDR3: CASIPGREWETQYF

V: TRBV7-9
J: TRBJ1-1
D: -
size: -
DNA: TGTGCCAGCAGCATAGGGCCGGGGTCCCGAGGGAACACTGAAGCTTTCTTT
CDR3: CASSIGPGSRGNTEAFF

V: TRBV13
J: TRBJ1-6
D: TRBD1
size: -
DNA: TGTGCCAGCAGGCGGGACAGGGGGATGCCCCTCCACTTT
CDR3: CASRRDRGMPLHF

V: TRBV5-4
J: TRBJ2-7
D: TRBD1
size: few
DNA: TGTGCCAGCAGCTCCGGGACAGGGGGTTACGAGCAGTACTTC
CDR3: CASSSGTGGYEQYF

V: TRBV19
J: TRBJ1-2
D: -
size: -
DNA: TGTGCCAGTAGTAGAGGTTCCACTAACTATGGCTACACCTTC
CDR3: CASSRGSTNYGYTF